One sample yielded the 24 T cell receptor beta chains listed below, sequenced in a study of CD8 T cells in Susac syndrome. Reverse transcription used about 0.45 to 1 ug RNA and random hexamers. TCRdb redid the calling of the immunoSEQ multiplex PCR reads with MiXCR, one entry per CDR3 protein. The table records roughly 50,000 distinct CDR3 sequences, approximately 93% of them present only once. The sample consisted of CD8+ T cells from PBMCs. The receptor source for this set is a human donor in good health.

This chain links TRBV28 with TRBJ1-5, with a tentative D call TRBD1 (5 bases). Germline V gene data show CDR1 as MDHEN and CDR2 as SYDVKM. V was trimmed by 9 bases and J by 0 bases, leaving 12 bases between them. The CDR3 covers 14 residues. The CDR3 spells CASLGVLSNQPQHF. The CDR3, as DNA: TGTGCCAGTTTGGGGGTTCTTAGCAATCAGCCCCAGCATTTT.

The sample holds one count of this clonotype. The CDR3 nucleotides read TGCAGCGTTGGGGAAGGCCGCTACACCTTC. Protein: CSVGEGRYTF. The rearrangement joins TRBV29-1 to TRBJ1-2, with no clear D. The CDR3 is 10 amino acids. Germline V CDR1 and CDR2: SQVTM, ANQGSEA. V was trimmed by 4 bases and J by 9 bases, leaving 9 bases between them.

V and J are TRBV19 and TRBJ2-7, with a tentative D call TRBD2 (5 bases). V lost 4 bases to trimming and J lost 3 bases, with 10 bases between them. This CDR3 has 13 amino acids. Germline CDR1 LNHDA, CDR2 SQIVND (reference sequence). CDR3 sequence: CASSTEEDYEQYF. The CDR3 region has the DNA TGTGCCAGTAGTACGGAGGAGGACTACGAGCAGTACTTC.

This chain links TRBV29-1 with TRBJ2-3; the D is unclear. V was shortened by 8 bases and J by 5 bases, with 11 bases between the two germline ends. The germline V gene has CDR1 SQVTM and CDR2 ANQGSEA. The CDR3 consists of 11 residues. The CDR3 loop reads CSTPAEDTQYF. DNA for the CDR3: TGCAGCACCCCGGCGGAAGATACGCAGTATTTT.

V usage is TRBV15 and J usage is TRBJ2-4, with 15 positions matching TRBD2. From germline, CDR1 is LNHNV and CDR2 YYDKDF (reference sequence). The ends lost 6 bases at V and 8 bases at J; junction bases unmatched: 8. This CDR3 comprises 16 residues. This CDR3 reads CATRVGLAGGKDIQYF. CDR3 DNA sequence: TGTGCCACCAGGGTAGGACTAGCGGGAGGGAAGGACATTCAGTACTTC. Looking up the rest from reference TRBV15 and TRBJ2-4 gives the full variable domain: DAMVIQNPRYQVTQFGKPVTLSCSQTLNHNVMYWYQQKSSQAPKLLFHYYDKDFNNEADTPDNFQSRRPNTSFCFLDIRSPGLGDTAMYLCATRVGLAGGKDIQYFGAGTRLSVL.

Written as DNA, the CDR3 is TGTGCCAGACAGACTAGCAATACCTACGAGCAGTACTTC. This translates into CARQTSNTYEQYF. This chain joins TRBV2 and TRBJ2-7; TRBD2 matches 7 bases. Germline values: CDR1 SNHLY, CDR2 FYNNEI. V lost 9 bases, J lost 2 bases, and 7 bases stayed unmatched. This CDR3 has 13 amino acids.

The V and J genes are TRBV28 and TRBJ2-1, with TRBD2 as a possible D gene (6 bases). This CDR3 comprises 17 residues. V dropped 3 bases and J dropped 0 bases, with 15 bases sitting between them. The germline V gene has CDR1 MDHEN and CDR2 SYDVKM. The CDR3 DNA is TGTGCCAGCAGTTTGGGGGAGGCCTGGAGCTCCTACAATGAGCAGTTCTTC. As protein: CASSLGEAWSSYNEQFF.

This clonotype came up once. The J gene is TRBJ2-7, the V gene TRBV3-1; D gene uncertain. Germline-derived CDR1 and CDR2 are LGHDT and YNNKEL (reference sequence). The CDR3 consists of 13 residues. Trimming removed 4 bases at V and 5 bases at J, with 12 bases between. DNA for the CDR3: TGTGCCAGCAGCCCCGAGTTGGACCACGAGCAGTACTTC. Translating it yields CASSPELDHEQYF.

This chain connects TRBV6-5 to TRBJ2-3; the D call may be TRBD1 or TRBD2 (5 bases each). This CDR3 is built from 15 residues. Germline V gene lookup returns CDR1 MNHEY and CDR2 SVGAGI. The V gene lost 0 bases and the J gene lost 2 bases, with 9 bases spanning the gap. As DNA, the CDR3 is TGTGCCAGCAGTTACTCGACAGACTACACAGATACGCAGTATTTT. It yields the protein CASSYSTDYTDTQYF.

The chain couples TRBV6-5 to TRBJ2-7; 7 bases fit TRBD1. The V gene's germline CDR1 is MNHEY and CDR2 SVGAGI. The J segment lost 0 bases and the V segment lost 8 bases, leaving 10 bases of the junction unmatched. The CDR3 is 15 amino acids. Written as DNA, the CDR3 is TGTGCCAGCGGGAATGACAGGGCACACTCCTACGAGCAGTACTTC. As protein: CASGNDRAHSYEQYF.

The J gene is TRBJ2-1, the V gene TRBV2; a possible D gene is TRBD2 (5 bases). This CDR3 is built from 15 residues. The germline V and J ends were trimmed by 3 bases and 1 base, with 10 bases remaining between them. Looked up from germline, CDR1 is SNHLY and CDR2 is FYNNEI. In DNA, the CDR3 is TGTGCCAGCAGTGATACTAGTGTGTCCTACAATGAGCAGTTCTTC. Its protein product is CASSDTSVSYNEQFF.

The V gene is TRBV28, the J gene TRBJ2-1; 11 nucleotides match TRBD2. The germline CDR1 and CDR2 sequences are MDHEN and SYDVKM. Trimming took 5 bases from V and 4 from J; bases not matched to a gene: 4. The CDR3 runs to 15 residues. CDR3 in amino acids: CASSVGLAGYNEQFF. CDR3 coding DNA: TGTGCCAGCAGTGTAGGACTAGCGGGTTACAATGAGCAGTTCTTC. Together with reference TRBV28 and TRBJ2-1, the CDR3 gives the full variable domain: DVKVTQSSRYLVKRTGEKVFLECVQDMDHENMFWYRQDPGLGLRLIYFSYDVKMKEKGDIPEGYSVSREKKERFSLILESASTNQTSMYLCASSVGLAGYNEQFFGPGTRLTVL.

Note on this clonotype: Sequence at one end of the junction differs from germline and may be a read error. The genes are TRBV19 and TRBJ1-1; D ambiguous. Germline CDR1 is LNHDA and CDR2 is SQIVND (reference sequence). This CDR3 contains 13 residues. The CDR3 is CASTMSWNTEVFF. In DNA, the CDR3 is TGTGCCAGTACCATGAGTTGGAACACTGAAGTTTTCTTT.

This clonotype was counted a single time. The chain joins TRBV30 to TRBJ2-7; maybe TRBD1 (5 bases). The CDR3 extends over 12 amino acids. V was pared by 0 bases and J by 3 bases, with 6 bases between. Germline V gives CDR1 GTSNPN, CDR2 SVGIG (reference sequence). CDR3 amino acids: CAWSVDSYEQYF. CDR3 sequence (DNA): TGTGCCTGGAGTGTAGACAGCTACGAGCAGTACTTC.

V is TRBV27 and J is TRBJ2-7, with a possible D match to TRBD2 (5 bases). This CDR3 spans 13 amino acids. The germline V gene has CDR1 MNHEY and CDR2 SMNVEV (reference sequence). V was clipped by 4 bases and J by 4 bases, with 11 bases between them. CDR3 in DNA: TGTGCCAGCAGTTCCCGCGGGTTTTACGAGCAGTACTTC. It translates to CASSSRGFYEQYF.

V usage is TRBV15 and J usage is TRBJ2-3, with 12 bases that match TRBD2. The V gene end was trimmed by 3 bases and the J gene end by 4 bases; junction bases not matched to a gene: 2. The CDR3 loop spans 15 amino acids. The V gene's germline CDR1 is LNHNV and CDR2 YYDKDF (reference sequence). The CDR3 protein is CATSRTSGSSDTQYF. For the CDR3, the DNA is TGTGCCACCAGCAGGACTAGCGGGAGCTCAGATACGCAGTATTTT.

This clonotype was detected once. This rearrangement joins TRBV29-1 to TRBJ2-7; D remains unclear. Trimming removed 6 bases at V and 2 bases at J, with 14 bases between. This CDR3 contains 13 residues. The germline CDR1 and CDR2 sequences are SQVTM and ANQGSEA. As DNA, the CDR3 is TGCAGCGTGGCCGAGTCCCGACCCTACGAGCAGTACTTC. Protein sequence: CSVAESRPYEQYF.

This sequence joins TRBV3-1 and TRBJ2-1; TRBD2 matches 7 bases. Germline V gene data show CDR1 as LGHDT and CDR2 as YNNKEL (reference sequence). With V trimmed by 3 bases and J by 0 bases, 5 bases remained unmatched. CDR3 length equals 16 residues. The CDR3 region is CASSHERESSYNEQFF. CDR3 coding DNA: TGTGCCAGCAGCCACGAGCGGGAAAGCTCCTACAATGAGCAGTTCTTC.

This rearrangement joins TRBV13 to TRBJ2-1; D is ambiguous. The CDR3 extends over 13 amino acids. The V and J ends lost 6 bases and 2 bases respectively, with 8 bases between them. CDR1 is PRHDT and CDR2 is FYEKMQ in the germline V gene (reference sequence). The CDR3 DNA reads as TGTGCCAGCAGAAGAGAGACCTACAATGAGCAGTTCTTC. Its translation is CASRRETYNEQFF.

This chain uses TRBV23-1 with TRBJ1-4; TRBD1 might be the D (6 bases). Being an ORF, TRBV23-1 has a function that is uncertain. V dropped 0 bases and J dropped 9 bases, with 14 bases sitting between them. The CDR3 totals 15 residues. CDR3 sequence reads: CASSQSKGVGKKLFF. DNA for the CDR3: TGCGCCAGCAGTCAATCAAAGGGGGTGGGAAAAAAACTGTTTTTT.

The chain recombines TRBV7-9 with TRBJ2-5; 8 bases are a match to TRBD1. J gave up 2 bases and V 5 bases, and 4 bases lay outside the gene matches. The germline gives CDR1 SEHNR, CDR2 FQNEAQ (reference sequence). CDR3 length: 14 residues. The CDR3 loop reads CASSIGQGQETQYF. CDR3 in DNA: TGTGCCAGCAGCATAGGACAGGGTCAAGAGACCCAGTACTTC. Using reference TRBV7-9 and TRBJ2-5 for the parts outside the CDR3, the full variable domain is DTGVSQNPRHKITKRGQNVTFRCDPISEHNRLYWYRQTLGQGPEFLTYFQNEAQLEKSRLLSDRFSAERPKGSFSTLEIQRTEQGDSAMYLCASSIGQGQETQYFGPGTRLLVL.

The chain is built from TRBV6-1 and TRBJ2-1; D call uncertain. Germline assignment: CDR1 MNHNS and CDR2 SASEGT. The germline V and J ends were trimmed by 5 bases and 6 bases, with 8 bases remaining between them. The CDR3 extends over 12 amino acids. The CDR3 loop reads CASSSLGNEQFF. Written as DNA, the CDR3 is TGTGCCAGCAGTTCCCTCGGCAATGAGCAGTTCTTC.

The chain's CDR3 is CASSSSLWGSYNEQFF. CDR3 coding DNA: TGTGCCAGCAGCTCATCCCTATGGGGCTCCTACAATGAGCAGTTCTTC. The chain links TRBV7-8 to TRBJ2-1; no reliable D call. The germline V and J ends were trimmed by 4 bases and 0 bases, with 13 bases remaining between them. CDR3 size: 16 residues. Looked up from germline, CDR1 is SGHVS and CDR2 is FQNEAQ.

This chain links TRBV3-1 with TRBJ2-7, with 9 bases lining up with TRBD1. This CDR3 contains 17 residues. Germline V gene sequence: CDR1 LGHDT, CDR2 YNNKEL (reference sequence). Trimming took 1 base from V and 4 from J; bases not matched to a gene: 11. This chain's CDR3 is CASSQVVPGTGFYEQYF. Here the CDR3 DNA reads TGTGCCAGCAGCCAAGTTGTTCCCGGGACAGGGTTTTACGAGCAGTACTTC.